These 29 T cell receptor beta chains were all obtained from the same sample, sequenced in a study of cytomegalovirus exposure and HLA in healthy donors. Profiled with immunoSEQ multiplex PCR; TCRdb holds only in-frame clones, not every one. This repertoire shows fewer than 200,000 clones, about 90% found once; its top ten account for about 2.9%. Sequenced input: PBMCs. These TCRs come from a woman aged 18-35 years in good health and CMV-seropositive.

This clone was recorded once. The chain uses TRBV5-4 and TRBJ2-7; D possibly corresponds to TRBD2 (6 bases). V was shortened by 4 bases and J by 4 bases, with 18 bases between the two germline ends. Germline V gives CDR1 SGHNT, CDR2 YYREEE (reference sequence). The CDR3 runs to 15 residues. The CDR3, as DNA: TGTGCCAGCAGCCTCGTGGGGGGTCAAGGGTACGAGCAGTACTTC. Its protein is CASSLVGGQGYEQYF.

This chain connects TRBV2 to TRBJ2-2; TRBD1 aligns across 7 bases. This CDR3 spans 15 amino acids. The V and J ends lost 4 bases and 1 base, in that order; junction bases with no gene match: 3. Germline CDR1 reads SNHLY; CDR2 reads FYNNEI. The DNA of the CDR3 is TGTGCCAGCAGTGCCCCAGGGGGGAACACCGGGGAGCTGTTTTTT. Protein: CASSAPGGNTGELFF.

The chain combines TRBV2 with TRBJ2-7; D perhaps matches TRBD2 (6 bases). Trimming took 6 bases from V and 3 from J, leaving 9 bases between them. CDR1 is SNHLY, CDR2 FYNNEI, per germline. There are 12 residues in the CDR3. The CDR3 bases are TGTGCCAGCAGCGGGGGTTACTACGAGCAGTACTTC. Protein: CASSGGYYEQYF.

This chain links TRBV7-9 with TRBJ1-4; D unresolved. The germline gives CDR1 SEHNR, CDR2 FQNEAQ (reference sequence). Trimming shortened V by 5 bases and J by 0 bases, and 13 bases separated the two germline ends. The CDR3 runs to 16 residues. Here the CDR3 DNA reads TGTGCCAGCAGCCCCCTGGGGAGGGCAACTAATGAAAAACTGTTTTTT. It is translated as CASSPLGRATNEKLFF.

The chain's CDR3 is CASSDDSSGANVLTF. CDR3 bases: TGTGCCAGCAGTGACGACAGCTCTGGGGCCAACGTCCTGACTTTC. V and J are TRBV25-1 and TRBJ2-6; possible D gene TRBD1, 5 bases. CDR3 length: 15 amino acids. Between the trimmed V and J ends, which lost 3 bases and 0 bases, there was a span of 6 bases. CDR1 and CDR2 from the germline V gene are MGHDK and SYGVNS. The full variable domain, rest sourced from reference TRBV25-1 and TRBJ2-6, is EADIYQTPRYLVIGTGKKITLECSQTMGHDKMYWYQQDPGMELHLIHYSYGVNSTEKGDLSSESTVSRIRTEHFPLTLESARPSHTSQYLCASSDDSSGANVLTFGAGSRLTVL.

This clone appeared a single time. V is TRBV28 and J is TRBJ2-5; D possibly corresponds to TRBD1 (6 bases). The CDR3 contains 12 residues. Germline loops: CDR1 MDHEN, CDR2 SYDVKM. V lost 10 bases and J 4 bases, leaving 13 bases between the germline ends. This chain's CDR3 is CAIARGLETQYF. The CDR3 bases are TGTGCCATTGCCAGGGGTTTAGAGACCCAGTACTTC.

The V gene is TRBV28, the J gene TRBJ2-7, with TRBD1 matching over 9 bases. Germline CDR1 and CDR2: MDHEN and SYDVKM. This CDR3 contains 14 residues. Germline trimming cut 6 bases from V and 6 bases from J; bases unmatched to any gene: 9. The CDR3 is CASRTQGAFAEQYF. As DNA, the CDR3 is TGTGCCAGCAGAACACAGGGGGCTTTCGCCGAGCAGTACTTC.

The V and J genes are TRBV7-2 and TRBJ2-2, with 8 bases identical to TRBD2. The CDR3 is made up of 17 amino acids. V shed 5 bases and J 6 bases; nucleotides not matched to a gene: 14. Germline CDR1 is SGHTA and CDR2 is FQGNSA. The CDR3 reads CASSPVRGTRSPGELFF. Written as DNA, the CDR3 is TGTGCCAGCAGCCCAGTACGGGGGACTAGGTCACCCGGGGAGCTGTTTTTT.

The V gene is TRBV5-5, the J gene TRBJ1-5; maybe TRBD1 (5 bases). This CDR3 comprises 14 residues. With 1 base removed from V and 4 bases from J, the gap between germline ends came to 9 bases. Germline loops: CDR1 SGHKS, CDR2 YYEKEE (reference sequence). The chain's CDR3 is CASSLIGGNQPQHF. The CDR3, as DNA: TGTGCCAGCAGCTTGATCGGGGGTAATCAGCCCCAGCATTTT.

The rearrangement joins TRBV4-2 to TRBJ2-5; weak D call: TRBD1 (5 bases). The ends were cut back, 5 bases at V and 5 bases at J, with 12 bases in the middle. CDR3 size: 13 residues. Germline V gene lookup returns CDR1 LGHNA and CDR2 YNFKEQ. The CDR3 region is CASSSPGMETQYF. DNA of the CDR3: TGTGCCAGCAGCTCCCCAGGGATGGAGACCCAGTACTTC.

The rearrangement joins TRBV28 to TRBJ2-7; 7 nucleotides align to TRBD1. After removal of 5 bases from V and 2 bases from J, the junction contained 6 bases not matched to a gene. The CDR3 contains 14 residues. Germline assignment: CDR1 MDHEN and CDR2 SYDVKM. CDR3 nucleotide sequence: TGTGCCAGCAGTCCCCGGGGACAGCCCTACGAGCAGTACTTC. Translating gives CASSPRGQPYEQYF. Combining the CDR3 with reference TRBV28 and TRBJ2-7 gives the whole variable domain DVKVTQSSRYLVKRTGEKVFLECVQDMDHENMFWYRQDPGLGLRLIYFSYDVKMKEKGDIPEGYSVSREKKERFSLILESASTNQTSMYLCASSPRGQPYEQYFGPGTRLTVT.

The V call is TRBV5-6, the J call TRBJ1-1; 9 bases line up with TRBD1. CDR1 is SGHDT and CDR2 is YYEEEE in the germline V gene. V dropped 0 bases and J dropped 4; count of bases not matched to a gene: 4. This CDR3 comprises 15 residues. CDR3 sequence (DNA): TGTGCCAGCAGCTTGGAGGGACAGGGAGGCACTGAAGCTTTCTTT. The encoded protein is CASSLEGQGGTEAFF.

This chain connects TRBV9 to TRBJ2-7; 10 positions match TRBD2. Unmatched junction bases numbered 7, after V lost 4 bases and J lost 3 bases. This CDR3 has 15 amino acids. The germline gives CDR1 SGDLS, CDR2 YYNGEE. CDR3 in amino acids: CASSPGLARNYEQYF. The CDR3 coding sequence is TGTGCCAGCAGCCCGGGACTAGCGCGGAACTACGAGCAGTACTTC. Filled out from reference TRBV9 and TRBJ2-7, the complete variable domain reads DSGVTQTPKHLITATGQRVTLRCSPRSGDLSVYWYQQSLDQGLQFLIQYYNGEERAKGNILERFSAQQFPDLHSELNLSSLELGDSALYFCASSPGLARNYEQYFGPGTRLTVT.

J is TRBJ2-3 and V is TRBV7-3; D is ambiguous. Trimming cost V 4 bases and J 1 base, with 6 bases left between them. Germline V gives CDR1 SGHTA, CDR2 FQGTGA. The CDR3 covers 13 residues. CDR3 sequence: CASSSSRTDTQYF. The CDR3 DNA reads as TGTGCCAGCAGCTCCTCTCGCACAGATACGCAGTATTTT.

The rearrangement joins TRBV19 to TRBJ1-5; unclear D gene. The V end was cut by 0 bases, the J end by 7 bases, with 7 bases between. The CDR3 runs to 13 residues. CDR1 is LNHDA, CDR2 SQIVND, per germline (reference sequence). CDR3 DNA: TGTGCCAGTAGTATAGACGCAGGACAGCCCCAGCATTTT. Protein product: CASSIDAGQPQHF. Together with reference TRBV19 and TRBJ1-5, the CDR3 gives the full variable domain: DGGITQSPKYLFRKEGQNVTLSCEQNLNHDAMYWYRQDPGQGLRLIYYSQIVNDFQKGDIAEGYSVSREKKESFPLTVTSAQKNPTAFYLCASSIDAGQPQHFGDGTRLSIL.

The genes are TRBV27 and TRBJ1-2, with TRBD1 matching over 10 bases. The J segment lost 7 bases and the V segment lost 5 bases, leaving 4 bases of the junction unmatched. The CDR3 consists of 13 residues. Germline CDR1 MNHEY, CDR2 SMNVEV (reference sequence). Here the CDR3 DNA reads TGTGCCAGCAGTCCGGGACAGGGGTTTGGCTACACCTTC. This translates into CASSPGQGFGYTF.

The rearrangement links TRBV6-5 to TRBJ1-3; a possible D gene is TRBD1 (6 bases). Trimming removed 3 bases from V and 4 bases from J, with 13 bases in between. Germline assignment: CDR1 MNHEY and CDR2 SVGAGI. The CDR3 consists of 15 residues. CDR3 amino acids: CASSYSGTPGNTIYF. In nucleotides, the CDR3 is TGTGCCAGCAGTTATTCCGGGACACCAGGAAACACCATATATTTT.

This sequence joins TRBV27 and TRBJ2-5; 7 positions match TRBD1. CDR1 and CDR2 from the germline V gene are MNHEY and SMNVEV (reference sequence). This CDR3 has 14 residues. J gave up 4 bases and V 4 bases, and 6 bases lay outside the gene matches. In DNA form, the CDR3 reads TGTGCCAGCAGTTACTGGGACAGCCTAGAGACCCAGTACTTC. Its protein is CASSYWDSLETQYF.

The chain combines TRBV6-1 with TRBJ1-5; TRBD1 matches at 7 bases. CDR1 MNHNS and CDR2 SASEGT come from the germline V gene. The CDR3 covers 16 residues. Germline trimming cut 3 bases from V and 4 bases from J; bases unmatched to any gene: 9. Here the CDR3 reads CASSEVGTGVNQPQHF. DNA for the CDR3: TGTGCCAGCAGTGAGGTGGGCACAGGGGTGAATCAGCCCCAGCATTTT.

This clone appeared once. The CDR3 DNA is TGTGCAGGGGGAAACCTCTACGAGCAGTACTTC. Protein: CAGGNLYEQYF. The chain links TRBV28 to TRBJ2-7; a possible D gene is TRBD1 (6 bases). From germline, CDR1 is MDHEN and CDR2 SYDVKM. There are 11 residues in the CDR3.

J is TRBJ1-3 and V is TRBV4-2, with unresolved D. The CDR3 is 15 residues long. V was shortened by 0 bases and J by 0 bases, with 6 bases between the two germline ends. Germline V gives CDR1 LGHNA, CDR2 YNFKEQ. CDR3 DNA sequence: TGTGCCAGCAGCCAAGATCTCGGCTCTGGAAACACCATATATTTT. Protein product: CASSQDLGSGNTIYF.

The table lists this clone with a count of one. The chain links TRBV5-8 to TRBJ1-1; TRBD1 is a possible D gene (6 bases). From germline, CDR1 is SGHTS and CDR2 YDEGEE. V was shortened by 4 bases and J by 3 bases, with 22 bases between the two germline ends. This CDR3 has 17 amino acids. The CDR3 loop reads CASSPRTHRERHTEAFF. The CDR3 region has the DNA TGTGCCAGCAGCCCCCGGACGCACAGGGAACGTCACACTGAAGCTTTCTTT. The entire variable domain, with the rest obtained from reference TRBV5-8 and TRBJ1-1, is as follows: EAGVTQSPTHLIKTRGQQATLRCSPISGHTSVYWYQQALGLGLQFLLWYDEGEERNRGNFPPRFSGRQFPNYSSELNVNALELEDSALYLCASSPRTHRERHTEAFFGQGTRLTVV.

The CDR3 region has the DNA TGTGCCAGCGGGGACAGCTACTATGGCTACACCTTC. Translated: CASGDSYYGYTF. The chain recombines TRBV6-5 with TRBJ1-2, with 7 bases matching TRBD1. The germline CDR1 and CDR2 sequences are MNHEY and SVGAGI. This CDR3 region has 12 residues. With 8 bases clipped from V and 3 bases from J, the junction kept 3 bases outside the gene matches.

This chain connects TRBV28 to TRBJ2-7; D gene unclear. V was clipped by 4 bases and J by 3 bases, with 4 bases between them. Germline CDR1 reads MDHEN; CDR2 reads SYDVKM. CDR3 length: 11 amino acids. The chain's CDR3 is CASSSFYEQYF. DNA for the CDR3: TGTGCCAGCAGTTCCTTCTACGAGCAGTACTTC.

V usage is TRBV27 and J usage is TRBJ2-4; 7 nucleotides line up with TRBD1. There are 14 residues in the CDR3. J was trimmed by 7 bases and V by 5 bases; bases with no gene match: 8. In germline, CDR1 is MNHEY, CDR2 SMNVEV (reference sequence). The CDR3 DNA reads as TGTGCCAGCAGTGTGACAGGGTCTATGAACATTCAGTACTTC. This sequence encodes CASSVTGSMNIQYF.

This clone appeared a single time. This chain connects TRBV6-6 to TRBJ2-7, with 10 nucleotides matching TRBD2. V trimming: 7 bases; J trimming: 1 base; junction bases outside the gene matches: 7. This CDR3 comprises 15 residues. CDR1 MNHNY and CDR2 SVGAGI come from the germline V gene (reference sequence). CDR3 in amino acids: CASTPRAGGSYEQYF. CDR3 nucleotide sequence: TGTGCCAGCACCCCCCGAGCGGGAGGGTCCTACGAGCAGTACTTC.

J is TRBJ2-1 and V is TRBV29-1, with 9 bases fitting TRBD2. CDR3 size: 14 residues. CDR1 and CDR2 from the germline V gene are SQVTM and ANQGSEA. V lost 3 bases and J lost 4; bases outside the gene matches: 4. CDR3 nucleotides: TGCAGCGTTGAGCGGCTAGCGGGGTACAATGAGCAGTTCTTC. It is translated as CSVERLAGYNEQFF.

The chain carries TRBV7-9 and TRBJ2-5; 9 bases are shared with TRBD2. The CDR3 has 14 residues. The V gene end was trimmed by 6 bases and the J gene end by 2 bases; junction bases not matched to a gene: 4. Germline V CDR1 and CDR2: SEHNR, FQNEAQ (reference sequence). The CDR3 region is CASSKREVQETQYF. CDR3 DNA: TGTGCCAGCAGTAAGCGGGAGGTTCAAGAGACCCAGTACTTC.

This CDR3 reads CASSPKGQGEYEQYF. The DNA for the CDR3 is TGTGCCAGCAGCCCCAAAGGACAGGGGGAGTACGAGCAGTACTTC. The chain employs TRBV14 and TRBJ2-7, with 10 nucleotides matching TRBD1. CDR3 size: 15 residues. CDR1 is SGHDN, CDR2 FVKESK, per germline. V lost 4 bases to trimming and J lost 4 bases; unmatched junction nucleotides: 7.